A single sample gave rise to the 8 T cell receptor beta chains below, sequenced in a study of CD8 T cells in Susac syndrome. With random hexamers, roughly 0.45 to 1 ug RNA was reverse transcribed. TCRdb used MiXCR to reprocess the immunoSEQ multiplex PCR reads, holding one entry per CDR3 protein. Of a few hundred thousand distinct CDR3 sequences listed, approximately 92% are singletons. Sequences were obtained from CD4+ T cells from PBMCs. The receptors shown here come from a human donor with multiple sclerosis.

This sequence joins TRBV9 and TRBJ2-2; a weak D match, TRBD2 (5 bases). Germline values: CDR1 SGDLS, CDR2 YYNGEE. Trimming pared 4 bases from V and 3 bases from J, leaving 13 bases between. The CDR3 has 15 amino acids. CDR3 coding DNA: TGTGCCAGCAGCCCCCGGACGGGATACACCGGGGAGCTGTTTTTT. It encodes CASSPRTGYTGELFF.

The chain is built from TRBV5-6 and TRBJ1-2, with a tentative D call TRBD1 (6 bases). The germline V and J ends were trimmed by 0 bases and 8 bases, with 17 bases remaining between them. Germline V gene lookup returns CDR1 SGHDT and CDR2 YYEEEE. The CDR3 contains 15 residues. In DNA, the CDR3 is TGTGCCAGCAGCTTGGACAGGGATATGTATAACGGCTACACCTTC. This codes for CASSLDRDMYNGYTF.

The V call is TRBV2, the J call TRBJ2-1; 7 bases are a match to TRBD2. The V gene end was trimmed by 2 bases and the J gene end by 6 bases; junction bases not matched to a gene: 4. This CDR3 is built from 14 residues. CDR1 SNHLY and CDR2 FYNNEI come from the germline V gene. In DNA form, the CDR3 reads TGTGCCAGCAGTGAACTGCGGGGGAGCAATGAGCAGTTCTTC. Its protein is CASSELRGSNEQFF. Full variable domain (remainder filled in from reference TRBV2 and TRBJ2-1): EPEVTQTPSHQVTQMGQEVILRCVPISNHLYFYWYRQILGQKVEFLVSFYNNEISEKSEIFDDQFSVERPDGSNFTLKIRSTKLEDSAMYFCASSELRGSNEQFFGPGTRLTVL.

The V call is TRBV30, the J call TRBJ1-6; unclear D gene. V gave up 8 bases and J gave up 8 bases, with 13 bases separating them. Germline V gene data show CDR1 as GTSNPN and CDR2 as SVGIG (reference sequence). This CDR3 spans 12 amino acids. This CDR3 is CAVSPSDSPLHF. Here the CDR3 DNA reads TGTGCCGTCTCCCCATCCGATTCACCCCTCCACTTT.

The V call is TRBV12-3 or TRBV12-4, the J call TRBJ1-1; TRBD1 might be the D (6 bases). Trimming removed 6 bases from V and 2 bases from J, with 13 bases in between. The CDR3 runs to 14 residues. In DNA, the CDR3 is TGTGCCAGCAGCCTGACAGGTTACAACACTGAAGCTTTCTTT. Protein sequence: CASSLTGYNTEAFF.

J is TRBJ2-1 and V is TRBV30, with D possibly being TRBD1 or TRBD2 (5 bases each). Trimming left V 3 bases short and J 5 bases short, with 11 bases between. The CDR3 spans 13 residues. Germline CDR1 reads GTSNPN; CDR2 reads SVGIG (reference sequence). CDR3 sequence: CAWSAGTHNEQFF. The CDR3 DNA is TGTGCCTGGAGCGCCGGGACCCACAATGAGCAGTTCTTC.

This sequence joins TRBV12-3 or TRBV12-4 and TRBJ2-3, with 9 bases that match TRBD2. The V and J ends lost 5 bases and 4 bases, in that order; junction bases with no gene match: 10. The CDR3 extends over 16 amino acids. The CDR3 is CASSPRRGGVSDTQYF. DNA for the CDR3: TGTGCCAGCAGTCCACGGCGGGGGGGGGTTTCAGATACGCAGTATTTT.

The chain carries TRBV19 and TRBJ1-5; 7 nucleotides agree with TRBD1. Germline lookup yields CDR1 LNHDA and CDR2 SQIVND (reference sequence). Germline trimming cut 4 bases from V and 0 bases from J; bases unmatched to any gene: 6. This CDR3 comprises 16 residues. The CDR3 nucleotides read TGTGCCAGTAGTACCCGGACAGGCCATAGCAATCAGCCCCAGCATTTT. It codes for CASSTRTGHSNQPQHF.